This T cell receptor (beta chain) was identified during a study of regulatory T cells in long-lasting Graves disease. General study points: Less diverse TCR repertoires were seen in persistent Graves' patients than in newly diagnosed ones. A reduction in accuracy may have resulted from the small sample size. Comparison showed that persistent patients shared more public clonotypes (around 3,000) than new patients (around 1,000).

Through Arm-PCR of CDR3 regions and iRepertoire HTBI primers, TCR beta libraries were built. Study processing details: The identification of about 66 TRBV and 14 TRBJ segments was made across samples. TCRdb itself ran the multiplex PCR reads through MiXCR, one entry per CDR3 protein. TCRdb assigned the V and J calls; the authors' analysis was not used. The sample has approximately 400,000 distinct CDR3 sequences; 15% are singletons. CDR1 is SGHTA and CDR2 is FQGNSA in the germline V gene. The junction had 11 bases not matched to a gene; V was cut back by 5 bases and J by 5 bases. This CDR3 contains 17 residues. Specified time point: newly diagnosed GD, antithyroid drugs for less than 3 months. Extracted PBMC RNA gave rise to the TCR library. The table lists this clonotype with many counts. Antigen: not known. These sequences were also reported in another study, on T cells in Graves' hyperthyroidism and ophthalmopathy.

The chain employs TRBV7-2 and TRBJ2-3; 12 bases agree with TRBD1. This clonotype was sampled from a woman in her 40s with Graves disease. This specimen consisted of peripheral blood mononuclear cells (PBMCs), obtained at new diagnosis, from a patient treated with antithyroid drugs. The CDR3, as DNA: TGTGCCAGCAGCCCCCGGCAGGGACAGGGGGCGAAAGATACGCAGTATTTT. Translated: CASSPRQGQGAKDTQYF.